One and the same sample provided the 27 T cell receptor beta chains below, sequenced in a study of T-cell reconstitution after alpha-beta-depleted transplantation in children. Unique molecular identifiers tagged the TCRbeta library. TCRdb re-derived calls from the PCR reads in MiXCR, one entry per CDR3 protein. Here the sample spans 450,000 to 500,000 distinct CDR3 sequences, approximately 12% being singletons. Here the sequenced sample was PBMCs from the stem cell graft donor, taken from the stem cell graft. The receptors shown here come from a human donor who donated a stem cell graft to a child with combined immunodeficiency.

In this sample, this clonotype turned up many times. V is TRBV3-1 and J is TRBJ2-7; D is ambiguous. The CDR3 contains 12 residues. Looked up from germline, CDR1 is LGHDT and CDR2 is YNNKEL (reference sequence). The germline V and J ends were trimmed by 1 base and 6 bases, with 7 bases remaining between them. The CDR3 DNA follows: TGTGCCAGCAGCCAAGGTTCCCGCGAGCAGTACTTC. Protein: CASSQGSREQYF.

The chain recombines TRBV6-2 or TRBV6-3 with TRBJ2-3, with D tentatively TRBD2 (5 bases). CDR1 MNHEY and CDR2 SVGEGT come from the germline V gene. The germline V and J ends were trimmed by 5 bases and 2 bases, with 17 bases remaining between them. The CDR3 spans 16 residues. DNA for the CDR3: TGTGCCAGCAGTAACCGCAGGAGGTTTGACACAGATACGCAGTATTTT. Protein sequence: CASSNRRRFDTDTQYF.

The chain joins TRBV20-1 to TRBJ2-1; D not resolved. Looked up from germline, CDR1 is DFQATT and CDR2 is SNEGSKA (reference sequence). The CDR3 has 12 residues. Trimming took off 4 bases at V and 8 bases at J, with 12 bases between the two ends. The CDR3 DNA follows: TGCAGTGCTATAGGAAGGGCGGATGAGCAGTTCTTC. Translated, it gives CSAIGRADEQFF.

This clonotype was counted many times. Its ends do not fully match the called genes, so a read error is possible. The CDR3 DNA reads as TGTGCCAGCAGTTTTGACGGACTAGCGGGGGCCTTC. This encodes CASSFDGLAGAF. The chain combines TRBV12-3 or TRBV12-4 with TRBJ2-1; 13 bases line up with TRBD2. There are 12 residues in the CDR3.

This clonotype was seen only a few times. CDR3 loop: CASSLVGGMGYEQYF. Here the CDR3 DNA reads TGCGCCAGCAGCTTGGTCGGGGGAATGGGCTACGAGCAGTACTTC. The genes are TRBV5-1 and TRBJ2-7; perhaps TRBD2 as D (6 bases). This CDR3 contains 15 residues. Germline-derived CDR1 and CDR2 are SGHRS and YFSETQ. Trimming removed 0 bases from V and 3 bases from J, with 13 bases in between.

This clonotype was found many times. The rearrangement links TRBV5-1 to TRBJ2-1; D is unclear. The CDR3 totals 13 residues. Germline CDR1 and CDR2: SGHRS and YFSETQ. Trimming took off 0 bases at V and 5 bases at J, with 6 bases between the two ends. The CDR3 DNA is TGCGCCAGCAGCTTGGACTACCACAATGAGCAGTTCTTC. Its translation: CASSLDYHNEQFF.

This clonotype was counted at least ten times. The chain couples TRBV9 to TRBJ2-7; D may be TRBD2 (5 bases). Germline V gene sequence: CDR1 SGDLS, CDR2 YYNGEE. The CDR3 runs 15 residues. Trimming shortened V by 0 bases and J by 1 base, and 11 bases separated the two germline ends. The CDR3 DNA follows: TGTGCCAGCAGCGTAGGACTAAGCGGTTCCTACGAGCAGTACTTC. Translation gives CASSVGLSGSYEQYF.

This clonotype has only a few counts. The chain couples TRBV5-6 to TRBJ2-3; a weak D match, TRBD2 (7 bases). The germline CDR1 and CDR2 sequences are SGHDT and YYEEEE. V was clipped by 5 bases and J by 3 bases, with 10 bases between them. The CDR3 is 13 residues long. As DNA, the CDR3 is TGTGCCAGCAGGGGGGGGGCAACAGATACGCAGTATTTT. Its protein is CASRGGATDTQYF. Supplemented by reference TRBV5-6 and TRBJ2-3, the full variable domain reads DAGVTQSPTHLIKTRGQQVTLRCSPKSGHDTVSWYQQALGQGPQFIFQYYEEEERQRGNFPDRFSGHQFPNYSSELNVNALLLGDSALYLCASRGGATDTQYFGPGTRLTVL.

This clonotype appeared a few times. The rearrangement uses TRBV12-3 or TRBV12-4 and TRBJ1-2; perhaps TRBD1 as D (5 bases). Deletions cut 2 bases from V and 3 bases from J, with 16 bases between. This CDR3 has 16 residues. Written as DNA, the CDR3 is TGTGCCAGCAGTTTATCGACAGCCACCTATTACTATGGCTACACCTTC. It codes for CASSLSTATYYYGYTF.

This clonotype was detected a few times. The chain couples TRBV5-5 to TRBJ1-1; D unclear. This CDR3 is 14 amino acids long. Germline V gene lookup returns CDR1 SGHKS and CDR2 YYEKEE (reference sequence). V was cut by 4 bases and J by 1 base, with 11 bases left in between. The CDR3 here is CASSPQEWNTEAFF. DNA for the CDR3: TGTGCCAGCAGCCCGCAGGAGTGGAACACTGAAGCTTTCTTT.

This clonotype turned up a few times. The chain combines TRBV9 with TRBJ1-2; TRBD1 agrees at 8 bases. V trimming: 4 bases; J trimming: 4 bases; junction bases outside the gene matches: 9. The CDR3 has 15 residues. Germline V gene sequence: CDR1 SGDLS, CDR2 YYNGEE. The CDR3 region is CASSLQTGDSYGYTF. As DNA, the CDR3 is TGTGCCAGCAGCCTCCAGACAGGGGATTCCTATGGCTACACCTTC.

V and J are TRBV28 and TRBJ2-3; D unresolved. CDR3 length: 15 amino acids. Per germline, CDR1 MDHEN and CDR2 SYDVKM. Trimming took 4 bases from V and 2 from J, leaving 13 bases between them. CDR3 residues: CASSSLEWATDTQYF. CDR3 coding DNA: TGTGCCAGCAGTTCCCTGGAGTGGGCCACAGATACGCAGTATTTT.

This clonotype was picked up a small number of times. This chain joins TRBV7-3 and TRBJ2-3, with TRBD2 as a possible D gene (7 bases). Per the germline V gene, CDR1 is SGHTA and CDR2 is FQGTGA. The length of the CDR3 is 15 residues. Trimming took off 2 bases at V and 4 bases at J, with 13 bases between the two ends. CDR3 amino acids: CASSLVGGPSDTQYF. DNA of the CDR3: TGTGCCAGCAGCTTAGTCGGGGGGCCCTCAGATACGCAGTATTTT.

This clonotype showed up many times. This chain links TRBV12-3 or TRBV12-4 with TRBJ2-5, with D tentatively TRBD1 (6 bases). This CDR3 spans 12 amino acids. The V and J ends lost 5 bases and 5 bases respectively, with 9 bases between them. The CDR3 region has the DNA TGTGCCAGCAGTCCTACAGGGGAGACCCAGTACTTC. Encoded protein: CASSPTGETQYF.

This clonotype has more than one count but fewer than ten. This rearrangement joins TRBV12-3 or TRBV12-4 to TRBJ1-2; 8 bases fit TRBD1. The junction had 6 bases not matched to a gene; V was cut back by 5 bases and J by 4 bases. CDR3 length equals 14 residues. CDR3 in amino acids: CASSGQGGAYGYTF. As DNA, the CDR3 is TGTGCCAGCAGTGGACAGGGAGGGGCCTATGGCTACACCTTC.

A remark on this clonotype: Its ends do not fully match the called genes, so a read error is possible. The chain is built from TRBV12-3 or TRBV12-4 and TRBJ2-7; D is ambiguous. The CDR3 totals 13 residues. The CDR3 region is CSSSLRETYEQYF. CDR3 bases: TGTTCCAGCAGTTTAAGGGAAACCTACGAGCAGTACTTC.

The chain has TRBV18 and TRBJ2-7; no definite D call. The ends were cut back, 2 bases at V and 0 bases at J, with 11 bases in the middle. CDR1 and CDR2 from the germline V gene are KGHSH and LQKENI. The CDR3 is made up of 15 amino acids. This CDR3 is CASSPSQASSYEQYF. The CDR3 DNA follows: TGTGCCAGCTCACCATCCCAGGCCAGCTCCTACGAGCAGTACTTC.

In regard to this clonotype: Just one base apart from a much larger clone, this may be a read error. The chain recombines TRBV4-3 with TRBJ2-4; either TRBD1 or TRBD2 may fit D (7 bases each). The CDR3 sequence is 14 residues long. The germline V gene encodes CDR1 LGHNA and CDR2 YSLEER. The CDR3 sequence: CAISQGGERDIQYF. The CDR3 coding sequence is TGCGCCATCAGCCAGGGGGGGGAGCGCGACATTCAGTACTTC.

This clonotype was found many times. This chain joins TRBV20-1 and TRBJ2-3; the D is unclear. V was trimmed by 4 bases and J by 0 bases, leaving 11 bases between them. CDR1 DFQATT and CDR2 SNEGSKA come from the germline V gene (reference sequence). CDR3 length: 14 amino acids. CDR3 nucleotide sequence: TGCAGTGCTACCCCCGACGGAAGCACAGATACGCAGTATTTT. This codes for CSATPDGSTDTQYF.

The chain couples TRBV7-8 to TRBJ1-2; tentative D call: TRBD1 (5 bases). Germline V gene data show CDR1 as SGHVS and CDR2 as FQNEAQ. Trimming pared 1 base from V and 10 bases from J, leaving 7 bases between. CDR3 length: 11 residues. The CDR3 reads CASSLGGYYTF. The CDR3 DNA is TGTGCCAGCAGCTTAGGGGGGTACTACACCTTC. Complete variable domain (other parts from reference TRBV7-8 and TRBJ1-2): GAGVSQSPRYKVAKRGQDVALRCDPISGHVSLFWYQQALGQGPEFLTYFQNEAQLDKSGLPSDRFFAERPEGSVSTLKIQRTQQEDSAVYLCASSLGGYYTFGSGTRLTVV.

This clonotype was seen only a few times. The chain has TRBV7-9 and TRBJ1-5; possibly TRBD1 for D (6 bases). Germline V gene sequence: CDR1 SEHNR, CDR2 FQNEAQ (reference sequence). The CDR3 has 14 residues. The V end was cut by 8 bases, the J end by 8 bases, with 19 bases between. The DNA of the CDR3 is TGTGCCAGCGGTAACCTCACAGGGAGTAAGCCCCAGCATTTT. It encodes CASGNLTGSKPQHF.

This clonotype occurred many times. CDR3 in amino acids: CASSPRPQQNLVSYEQYF. The CDR3 nucleotides are TGTGCCAGCAGCCCTAGACCCCAACAGAACTTGGTCTCCTACGAGCAGTACTTC. This chain joins TRBV12-3 or TRBV12-4 and TRBJ2-7; D is unclear. V gave up 6 bases and J gave up 0 bases, with 24 bases separating them. The CDR3 is made up of 18 amino acids.

The CDR3 nucleotides are TGTGCCAGCAGCTTAGTGATCTCCGAATACGAGCAGTACTTC. It encodes CASSLVISEYEQYF. The chain joins TRBV7-2 to TRBJ2-7; D call uncertain. The V end lost 1 base, the J end lost 4 bases, and 11 bases lay between the germline ends. CDR1 is SGHTA and CDR2 is FQGNSA in the germline V gene. The CDR3 is made up of 14 amino acids.

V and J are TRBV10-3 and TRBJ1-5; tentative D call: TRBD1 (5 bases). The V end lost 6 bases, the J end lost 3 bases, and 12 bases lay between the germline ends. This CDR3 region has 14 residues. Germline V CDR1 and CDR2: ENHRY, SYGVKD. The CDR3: CAIRSGRNNQPQHF. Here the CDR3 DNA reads TGTGCCATCAGATCGGGACGCAACAATCAGCCCCAGCATTTT.

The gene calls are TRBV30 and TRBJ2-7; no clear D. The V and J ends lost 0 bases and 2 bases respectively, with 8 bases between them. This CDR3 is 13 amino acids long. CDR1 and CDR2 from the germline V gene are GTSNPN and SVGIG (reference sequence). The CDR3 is CAWSVKGTYEQYF. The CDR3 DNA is TGTGCCTGGAGTGTAAAGGGAACCTACGAGCAGTACTTC.

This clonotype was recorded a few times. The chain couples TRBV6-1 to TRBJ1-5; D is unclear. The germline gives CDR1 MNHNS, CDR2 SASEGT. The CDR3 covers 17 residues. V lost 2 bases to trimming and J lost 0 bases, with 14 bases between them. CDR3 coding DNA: TGTGCCAGCAGTGAAAGTTTTGGAGAAGATAGCAATCAGCCCCAGCATTTT. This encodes CASSESFGEDSNQPQHF.

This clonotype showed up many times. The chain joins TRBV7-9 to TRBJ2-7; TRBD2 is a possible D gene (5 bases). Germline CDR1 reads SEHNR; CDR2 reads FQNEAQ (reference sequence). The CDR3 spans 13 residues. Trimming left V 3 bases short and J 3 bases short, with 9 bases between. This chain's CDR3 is CASSLSDYYEQYF. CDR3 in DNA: TGTGCCAGCAGCTTGAGCGACTACTACGAGCAGTACTTC. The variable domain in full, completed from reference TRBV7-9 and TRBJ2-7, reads DTGVSQNPRHKITKRGQNVTFRCDPISEHNRLYWYRQTLGQGPEFLTYFQNEAQLEKSRLLSDRFSAERPKGSFSTLEIQRTEQGDSAMYLCASSLSDYYEQYFGPGTRLTVT.